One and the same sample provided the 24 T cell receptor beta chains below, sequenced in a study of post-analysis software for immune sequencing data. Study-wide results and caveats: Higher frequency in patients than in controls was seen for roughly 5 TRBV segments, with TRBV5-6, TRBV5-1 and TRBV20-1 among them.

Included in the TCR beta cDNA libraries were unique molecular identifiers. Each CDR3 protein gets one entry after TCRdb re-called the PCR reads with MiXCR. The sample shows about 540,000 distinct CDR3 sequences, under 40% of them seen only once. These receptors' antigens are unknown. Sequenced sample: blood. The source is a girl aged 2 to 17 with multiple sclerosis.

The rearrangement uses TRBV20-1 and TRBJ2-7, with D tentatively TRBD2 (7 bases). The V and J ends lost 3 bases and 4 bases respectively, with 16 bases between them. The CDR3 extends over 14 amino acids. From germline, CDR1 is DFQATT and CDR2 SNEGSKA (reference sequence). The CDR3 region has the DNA TGCAGTGCTAGTCTGGGGGCGCGGGGGTACGAGCAGTACTTC. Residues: CSASLGARGYEQYF.

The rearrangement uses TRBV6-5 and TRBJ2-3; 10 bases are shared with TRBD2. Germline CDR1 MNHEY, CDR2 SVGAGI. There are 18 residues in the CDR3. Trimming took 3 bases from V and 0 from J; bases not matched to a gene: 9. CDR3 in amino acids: CASSYPSGGSSSTDTQYF. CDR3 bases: TGTGCCAGCAGTTATCCTAGCGGGGGTTCTTCTAGCACAGATACGCAGTATTTT.

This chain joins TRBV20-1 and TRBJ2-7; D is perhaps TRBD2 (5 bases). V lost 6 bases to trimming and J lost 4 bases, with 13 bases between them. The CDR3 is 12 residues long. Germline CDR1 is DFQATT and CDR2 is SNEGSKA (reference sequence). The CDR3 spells CSADLTGYEQYF. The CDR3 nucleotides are TGCAGTGCGGACTTGACGGGTTACGAGCAGTACTTC.

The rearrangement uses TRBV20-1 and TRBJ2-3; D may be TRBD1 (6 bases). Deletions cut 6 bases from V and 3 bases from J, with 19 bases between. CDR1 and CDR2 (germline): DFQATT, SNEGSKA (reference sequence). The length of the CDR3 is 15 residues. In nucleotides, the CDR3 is TGCAGTGCAACGCAACAGGGTGGGAGTACAGATACGCAGTATTTT. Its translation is CSATQQGGSTDTQYF.

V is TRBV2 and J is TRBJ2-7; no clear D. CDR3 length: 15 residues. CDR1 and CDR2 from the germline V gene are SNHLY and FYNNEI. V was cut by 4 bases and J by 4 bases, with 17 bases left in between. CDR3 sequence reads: CASSGTSRRDYEQYF. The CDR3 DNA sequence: TGTGCCAGCAGTGGAACGAGCAGAAGGGATTACGAGCAGTACTTC. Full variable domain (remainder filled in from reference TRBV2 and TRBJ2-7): EPEVTQTPSHQVTQMGQEVILRCVPISNHLYFYWYRQILGQKVEFLVSFYNNEISEKSEIFDDQFSVERPDGSNFTLKIRSTKLEDSAMYFCASSGTSRRDYEQYFGPGTRLTVT.

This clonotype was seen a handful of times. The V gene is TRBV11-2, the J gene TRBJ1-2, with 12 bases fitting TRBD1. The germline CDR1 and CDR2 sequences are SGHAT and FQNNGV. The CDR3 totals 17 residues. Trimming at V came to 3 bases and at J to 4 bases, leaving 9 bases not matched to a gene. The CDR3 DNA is TGTGCCAGCAGCTTGCCGGGACAGGGGGCCTCACTCTATGGCTACACCTTC. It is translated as CASSLPGQGASLYGYTF.

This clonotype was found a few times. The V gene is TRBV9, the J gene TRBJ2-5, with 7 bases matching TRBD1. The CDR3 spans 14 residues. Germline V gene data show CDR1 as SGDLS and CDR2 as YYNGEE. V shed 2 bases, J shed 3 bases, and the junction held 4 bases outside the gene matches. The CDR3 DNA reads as TGTGCCAGCAGCGTTGGGACAGAAAAAGAGACCCAGTACTTC. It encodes CASSVGTEKETQYF.

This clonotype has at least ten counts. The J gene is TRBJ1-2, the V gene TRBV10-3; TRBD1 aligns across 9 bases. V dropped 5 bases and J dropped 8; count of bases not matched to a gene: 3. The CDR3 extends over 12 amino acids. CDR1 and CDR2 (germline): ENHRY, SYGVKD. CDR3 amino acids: CAISLTGGGYTF. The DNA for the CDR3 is TGTGCCATCAGTCTGACAGGGGGAGGCTACACCTTC.

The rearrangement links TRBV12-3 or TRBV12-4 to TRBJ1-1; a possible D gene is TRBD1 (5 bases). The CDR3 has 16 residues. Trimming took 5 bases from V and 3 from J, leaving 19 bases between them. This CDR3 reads CASSKFSGQGYTEAFF. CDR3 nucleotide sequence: TGTGCCAGCAGTAAATTCTCCGGGCAGGGTTACACTGAAGCTTTCTTT.

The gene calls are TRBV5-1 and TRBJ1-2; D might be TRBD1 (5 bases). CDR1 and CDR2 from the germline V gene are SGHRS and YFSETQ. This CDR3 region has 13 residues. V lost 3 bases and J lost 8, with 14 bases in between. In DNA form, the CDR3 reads TGCGCCAGCAGCTCAGGGTTTGAGGACGGCTACACCTTC. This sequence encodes CASSSGFEDGYTF.

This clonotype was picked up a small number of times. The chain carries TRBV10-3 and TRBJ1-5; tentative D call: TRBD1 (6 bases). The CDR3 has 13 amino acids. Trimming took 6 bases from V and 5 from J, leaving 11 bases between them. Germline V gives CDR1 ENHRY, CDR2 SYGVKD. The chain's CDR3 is CAIRGGFDQPQHF. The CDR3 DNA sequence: TGTGCCATCAGGGGGGGCTTTGATCAGCCCCAGCATTTT.

CDR3 bases: TGCGCCAGCTTACCCTATCCGGGGAACACTGAAGCTTTCTTT. Protein: CASLPYPGNTEAFF. The rearrangement joins TRBV5-1 to TRBJ1-1; unclear D gene. CDR3 size: 14 residues. Looked up from germline, CDR1 is SGHRS and CDR2 is YFSETQ. V was pared by 7 bases and J by 1 base, with 14 bases between.

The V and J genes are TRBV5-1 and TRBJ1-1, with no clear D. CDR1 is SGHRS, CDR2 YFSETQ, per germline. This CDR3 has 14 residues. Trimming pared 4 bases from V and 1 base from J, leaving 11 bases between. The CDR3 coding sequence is TGCGCCAGCAGCCTACCTCAGGCGAACACTGAAGCTTTCTTT. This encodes CASSLPQANTEAFF.

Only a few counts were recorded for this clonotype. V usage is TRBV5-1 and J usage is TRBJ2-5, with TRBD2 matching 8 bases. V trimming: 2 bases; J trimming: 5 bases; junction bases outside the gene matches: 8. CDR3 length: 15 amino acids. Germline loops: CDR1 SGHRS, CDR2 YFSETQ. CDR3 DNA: TGCGCCAGCAGCTTAATGGCGGGGGGCCAGGAGACCCAGTACTTC. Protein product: CASSLMAGGQETQYF. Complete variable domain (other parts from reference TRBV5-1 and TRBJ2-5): KAGVTQTPRYLIKTRGQQVTLSCSPISGHRSVSWYQQTPGQGLQFLFEYFSETQRNKGNFPGRFSGRQFSNSRSEMNVSTLELGDSALYLCASSLMAGGQETQYFGPGTRLLVL.

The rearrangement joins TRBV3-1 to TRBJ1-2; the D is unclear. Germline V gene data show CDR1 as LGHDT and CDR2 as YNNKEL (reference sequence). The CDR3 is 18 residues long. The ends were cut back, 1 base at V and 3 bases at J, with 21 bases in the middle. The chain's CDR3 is CASSQGNFALNPYYGYTF. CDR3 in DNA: TGTGCCAGCAGCCAAGGAAATTTCGCGCTCAACCCCTACTATGGCTACACCTTC.

The CDR3 region has the DNA TGCGCCAGCAGCCAGGGGCTGTCCCCCGACGAGCAGTACTTC. Amino acid sequence: CASSQGLSPDEQYF. J is TRBJ2-7 and V is TRBV5-1, with a tentative D call TRBD1 (6 bases). The CDR3 loop spans 14 amino acids. Trimming left V 4 bases short and J 5 bases short, with 16 bases between. Germline CDR1 SGHRS, CDR2 YFSETQ.

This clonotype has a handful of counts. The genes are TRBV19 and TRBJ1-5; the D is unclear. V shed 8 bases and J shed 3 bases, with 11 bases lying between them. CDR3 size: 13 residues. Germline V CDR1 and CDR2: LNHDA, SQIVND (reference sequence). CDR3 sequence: CASSGDYNQPQHF. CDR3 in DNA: TGTGCCAGTTCAGGTGATTACAATCAGCCCCAGCATTTT.

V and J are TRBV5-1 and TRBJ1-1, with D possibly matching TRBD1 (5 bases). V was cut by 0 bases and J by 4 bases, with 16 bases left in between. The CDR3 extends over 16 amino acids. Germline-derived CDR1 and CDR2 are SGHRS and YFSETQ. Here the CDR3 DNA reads TGCGCCAGCAGCTTGGGGGCAGGGATTGGCGGCACTGAAGCTTTCTTT. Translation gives CASSLGAGIGGTEAFF. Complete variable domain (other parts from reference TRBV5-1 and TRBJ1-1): KAGVTQTPRYLIKTRGQQVTLSCSPISGHRSVSWYQQTPGQGLQFLFEYFSETQRNKGNFPGRFSGRQFSNSRSEMNVSTLELGDSALYLCASSLGAGIGGTEAFFGQGTRLTVV.

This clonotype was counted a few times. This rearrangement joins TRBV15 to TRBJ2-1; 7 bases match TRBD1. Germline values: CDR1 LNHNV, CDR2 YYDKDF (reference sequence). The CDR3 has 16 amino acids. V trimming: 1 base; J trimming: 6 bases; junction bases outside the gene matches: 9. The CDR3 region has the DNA TGTGCCACCAGCAGAGTATTAGGGGGCCCCAGCAATGAGCAGTTCTTC. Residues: CATSRVLGGPSNEQFF. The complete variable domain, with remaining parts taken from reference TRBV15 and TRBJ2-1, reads DAMVIQNPRYQVTQFGKPVTLSCSQTLNHNVMYWYQQKSSQAPKLLFHYYDKDFNNEADTPDNFQSRRPNTSFCFLDIRSPGLGDTAMYLCATSRVLGGPSNEQFFGPGTRLTVL.

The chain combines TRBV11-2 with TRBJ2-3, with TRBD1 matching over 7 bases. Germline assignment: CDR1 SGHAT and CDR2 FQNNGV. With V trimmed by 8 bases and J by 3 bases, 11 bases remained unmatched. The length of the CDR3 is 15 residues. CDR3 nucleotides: TGTGCCAGCGGGATTTCGACAGGGTCGACAGATACGCAGTATTTT. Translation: CASGISTGSTDTQYF.

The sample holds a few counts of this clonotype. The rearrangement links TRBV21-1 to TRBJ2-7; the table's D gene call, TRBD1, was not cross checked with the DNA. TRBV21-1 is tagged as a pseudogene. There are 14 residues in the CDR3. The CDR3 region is CASSKNGGGDEQYF. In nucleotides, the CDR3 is TGTGCCAGCAGCAAAAACGGGGGCGGCGACGAGCAGTACTTC.

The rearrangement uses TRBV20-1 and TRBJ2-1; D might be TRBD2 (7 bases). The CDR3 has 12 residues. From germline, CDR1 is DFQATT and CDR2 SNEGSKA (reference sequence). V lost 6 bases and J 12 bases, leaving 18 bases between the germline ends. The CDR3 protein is CSAYTGGGGQFF. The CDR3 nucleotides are TGCAGTGCCTACACGGGGGGCGGGGGGCAGTTCTTC.

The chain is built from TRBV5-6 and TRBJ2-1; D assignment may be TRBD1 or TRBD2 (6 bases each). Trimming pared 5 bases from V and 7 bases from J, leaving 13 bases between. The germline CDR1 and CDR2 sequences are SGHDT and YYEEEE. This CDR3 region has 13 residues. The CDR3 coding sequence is TGTGCCAGCAGGGCCTCGGGGGCAAATGAGCAGTTCTTC. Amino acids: CASRASGANEQFF.

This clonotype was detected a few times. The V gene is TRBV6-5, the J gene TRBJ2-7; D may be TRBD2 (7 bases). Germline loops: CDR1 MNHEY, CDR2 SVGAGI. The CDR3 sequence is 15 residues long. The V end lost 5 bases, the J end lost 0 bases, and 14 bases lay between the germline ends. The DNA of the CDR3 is TGTGCCAGCAGTGCCACGGGGGGCAGCTCCTACGAGCAGTACTTC. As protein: CASSATGGSSYEQYF.